Shown below are 21 T cell receptor beta chains from a single sample sequenced in a study of T cell repertoires in cytomegalovirus infection. No antigen has been identified for these receptors. A single record per CDR3 protein comes from TCRdb applying MiXCR to the reads. The repertoire holds about 900,000 distinct CDR3 sequences, with roughly 30% as singletons. The sample in question was cultured CD8+ T cells from PBMCs, obtained from culture after CMV antigen stimulation. Receptors were obtained from a human donor in good health (CMV status not recorded). Some clones in this sample may be carry-over from other donors' samples.

This chain uses TRBV11-2 with TRBJ2-7; the D gene could be TRBD1 or TRBD2 (5 bases each). Trimming removed 3 bases at V and 2 bases at J, with 14 bases between. This CDR3 contains 15 residues. Looked up from germline, CDR1 is SGHAT and CDR2 is FQNNGV. CDR3 region: CASSFPRTGPYEQYV. CDR3 DNA: TGTGCCAGCAGCTTCCCCAGGACGGGACCCTACGAGCAGTACGTC.

The rearrangement links TRBV7-3 to TRBJ2-4; 16 bases line up with TRBD2. Germline CDR1 reads SGHTA; CDR2 reads FQGTGA. This CDR3 is 20 amino acids long. V was pared by 5 bases and J by 2 bases, with 12 bases of the junction left unmatched. This CDR3 is CASSHPGTSGGAGSKNIQYF. Written as DNA, the CDR3 is TGTGCCAGCAGCCACCCCGGGACTAGCGGGGGGGCCGGGTCCAAAAACATTCAGTACTTC.

The chain links TRBV6-1 to TRBJ1-1, with D unclear. Trimming took 0 bases from V and 1 from J, leaving 15 bases between them. Looked up from germline, CDR1 is MNHNS and CDR2 is SASEGT. CDR3 length equals 17 residues. The CDR3 reads CASSEAPWEGRNTEAFF. As DNA, the CDR3 is TGTGCCAGCAGTGAAGCGCCCTGGGAGGGCAGGAACACTGAAGCTTTCTTT.

The table lists this clonotype with a few counts. This chain links TRBV10-3 with TRBJ1-1, with D possibly TRBD1 on 6 matching bases. Trimming stripped 4 bases from V and 6 bases from J, with 12 bases between. The CDR3 consists of 13 residues. Germline CDR1 and CDR2: ENHRY and SYGVKD. CDR3 in DNA: TGTGCCATCAGTGTACAGGGTCGCGCTGAAGCTTTCTTT. Translation: CAISVQGRAEAFF.

V and J are TRBV18 and TRBJ1-1, with a weak D call TRBD1 (6 bases). The germline CDR1 and CDR2 sequences are KGHSH and LQKENI. The CDR3 runs 16 residues. V lost 5 bases to trimming and J lost 4 bases, with 20 bases between them. The CDR3 spells CASSNYRQDKTTEAFF. The CDR3 region has the DNA TGTGCCAGCTCAAATTATAGACAGGACAAAACCACTGAAGCTTTCTTT.

This clonotype was seen at least ten times. This chain links TRBV12-3 or TRBV12-4 with TRBJ2-2, with D perhaps matching TRBD2 (8 bases). The CDR3 totals 18 residues. V gave up 5 bases and J gave up 4 bases, with 23 bases separating them. In nucleotides, the CDR3 is TGTGCCAGCAGTCTAAAGGGGGCGAGGGCGGGGGGCACCGGGGAGCTGTTTTTT. This codes for CASSLKGARAGGTGELFF.

The chain couples TRBV10-2 to TRBJ1-2; unclear D gene. The CDR3 is made up of 14 amino acids. From germline, CDR1 is WSHSY and CDR2 SAAADI. V lost 6 bases, J lost 4 bases, and 15 bases lay in between. The CDR3 region has the DNA TGCGCCAGCAGCGAGAGCCCGTCGGGCTATGGCTACACCTTC. Protein sequence: CASSESPSGYGYTF.

Many counts were recorded for this clonotype. The V and J genes are TRBV12-3 or TRBV12-4 and TRBJ1-4; D not resolved. V lost 2 bases and J 0 bases, leaving 10 bases between the germline ends. The CDR3 has 16 amino acids. CDR3: CASSLRVTATNEKLFF. The CDR3 region has the DNA TGTGCCAGCAGTTTACGGGTTACTGCAACTAATGAAAAACTGTTTTTT.

The rearrangement uses TRBV27 and TRBJ1-1; a possible D gene is TRBD1 (5 bases). Deletions cut 8 bases from V and 3 bases from J, with 10 bases between. Germline values: CDR1 MNHEY, CDR2 SMNVEV (reference sequence). This CDR3 region has 12 residues. CDR3: CASLGAHTEAFF. The CDR3 region has the DNA TGTGCCAGCCTCGGGGCACACACTGAAGCTTTCTTT.

In this sample, this clonotype turned up many times. The chain has TRBV7-9 and TRBJ2-1; D might be TRBD1 (6 bases). Germline CDR1 reads SEHNR; CDR2 reads FQNEAQ (reference sequence). The CDR3 sequence is 17 residues long. Trimming took 4 bases from V and 6 from J, leaving 22 bases between them. The CDR3 region has the DNA TGTGCCAGCAGCTCGTATCCCGGACAGTCAAGTCTCAATGAGCAGTTCTTC. As protein: CASSSYPGQSSLNEQFF.

The rearrangement links TRBV4-1 to TRBJ2-1, with D unclear. Germline lookup yields CDR1 MGHRA and CDR2 YSYEKL. Trimming shortened V by 0 bases and J by 10 bases, and 22 bases separated the two germline ends. CDR3 length equals 17 residues. In DNA, the CDR3 is TGCGCCAGCAGCCAAGATTTTACCAGGAAAGTTTTAAGGGAGCAGTTCTTC. Translation gives CASSQDFTRKVLREQFF.

This clonotype was picked up many times. The rearrangement uses TRBV6-2 or TRBV6-3 and TRBJ2-1; TRBD2 is a possible D gene (6 bases). The V end was cut by 2 bases, the J end by 7 bases, with 12 bases between. CDR3 length equals 14 residues. CDR1 and CDR2 (germline): MNHEY, SVGEGT. CDR3 protein: CASSYGGVGNEQFF. The DNA of the CDR3 is TGTGCCAGCAGTTACGGAGGGGTTGGGAATGAGCAGTTCTTC.

The chain combines TRBV24-1 with TRBJ2-3, with D unresolved. The germline CDR1 and CDR2 sequences are KGHDR and SFDVKD. This CDR3 has 15 residues. V was shortened by 2 bases and J by 2 bases, with 10 bases between the two germline ends. Here the CDR3 DNA reads TGTGCCACCAGTGATTCCGGCGAATTCACAGATACGCAGTATTTT. As protein: CATSDSGEFTDTQYF.

A few counts support this clonotype. The genes are TRBV6-5 and TRBJ1-2; no clear D gene. The CDR3 has 13 residues. Trimming cost V 3 bases and J 4 bases, with 9 bases left between them. Per germline, CDR1 MNHEY and CDR2 SVGAGI. DNA of the CDR3: TGTGCCAGCAGTTATTTGGGGAGCTATGGCTACACCTTC. Protein: CASSYLGSYGYTF.

This clonotype came up a few times. This chain uses TRBV19 with TRBJ1-1; weak D call: TRBD1 (6 bases). Trimming removed 6 bases from V and 3 bases from J, with 17 bases in between. Germline V lookup: CDR1 LNHDA, CDR2 SQIVND (reference sequence). The CDR3 consists of 15 residues. CDR3 region: CASSTYRVKDTEAFF. As DNA, the CDR3 is TGTGCCAGTAGCACATACAGGGTGAAGGACACTGAAGCTTTCTTT.

The gene calls are TRBV6-5 and TRBJ1-5, with 7 positions matching TRBD1. V shed 2 bases and J 4 bases; nucleotides not matched to a gene: 2. The germline V gene has CDR1 MNHEY and CDR2 SVGAGI. This CDR3 is built from 14 residues. CDR3 in DNA: TGTGCCAGCAGTTACAGACAGGGTAATCAGCCCCAGCATTTT. Translating gives CASSYRQGNQPQHF.

This clonotype was picked up a small number of times. This sequence joins TRBV19 and TRBJ1-6, with D possibly being TRBD1 (5 bases). The CDR3 is 15 amino acids. Trimming pared 2 bases from V and 5 bases from J, leaving 10 bases between. Germline CDR1 is LNHDA and CDR2 is SQIVND (reference sequence). CDR3 region: CASSISTVHNSPLHF. CDR3 DNA: TGTGCCAGTAGTATATCGACAGTCCATAATTCACCCCTCCACTTT.

The chain carries TRBV7-2 and TRBJ1-1; D remains ambiguous. V gave up 6 bases and J gave up 11 bases, with 16 bases separating them. This CDR3 is built from 12 residues. Germline values: CDR1 SGHTA, CDR2 FQGNSA. The CDR3 protein is CASSFRPVGAFF. In DNA form, the CDR3 reads TGTGCCAGCAGTTTCAGACCCGTTGGGGCTTTCTTT.

The J gene is TRBJ2-7, the V gene TRBV7-9, with TRBD1 as a possible D gene (5 bases). V was shortened by 3 bases and J by 3 bases, with 9 bases between the two germline ends. Germline V gives CDR1 SEHNR, CDR2 FQNEAQ (reference sequence). The CDR3 extends over 13 amino acids. CDR3 sequence: CASSFQGNYEQYF. In DNA, the CDR3 is TGTGCCAGCAGCTTCCAGGGAAACTACGAGCAGTACTTC.

This clonotype was picked up a small number of times. This rearrangement joins TRBV3-1 to TRBJ2-2, with 7 nucleotides matching TRBD1. Germline CDR1 and CDR2: LGHDT and YNNKEL (reference sequence). The CDR3 extends over 17 amino acids. V was clipped by 2 bases and J by 2 bases; unmatched bases: 8. Here the CDR3 reads CASSQTGTDFNTGELFF. CDR3 coding DNA: TGTGCCAGCAGCCAAACCGGGACAGACTTTAACACCGGGGAGCTGTTTTTT.

At least ten counts were recorded for this clonotype. The chain employs TRBV12-3 or TRBV12-4 and TRBJ1-1; 8 positions match TRBD1. After removal of 5 bases from V and 1 base from J, the junction contained 6 bases not matched to a gene. This CDR3 has 15 residues. The chain's CDR3 is CASSSRGTGNTEAFF. Here the CDR3 DNA reads TGTGCCAGCAGTAGTCGTGGGACAGGGAACACTGAAGCTTTCTTT.